This TCR beta chain was identified during a study of T-cell reconstitution after alpha-beta-depleted transplantation in children. The table lists this clonotype with many counts. Its antigen is still unknown. The V gene lost 2 bases and the J gene lost 0 bases, with 13 bases spanning the gap. Germline lookup yields CDR1 SGHVS and CDR2 FNYEAQ. CDR3 length equals 16 residues. Researchers prepared the TCRbeta library using unique molecular identifiers, the study reports. TCRdb analysed the PCR reads with MiXCR anew, one entry per CDR3 protein. This table holds 600,000 to 800,000 distinct CDR3 sequences, about an eighth found once. Study observations and caveats: At day 60, the high TCRbeta diversity found in some patients originated from recipient T cells and thymic progenitors that had survived.

Source: PBMCs, taken before TCRalphabeta/CD19-depleted stem cell transplant. The sequence was obtained from a girl aged 2 to 9 with congenital amegakaryocytic thrombocytopenia, due to receive a stem cell transplant. This sequence joins TRBV7-6 and TRBJ1-1; maybe TRBD1 (6 bases). CDR3 sequence (DNA): TGTGCCAGCAGCTTATTTGCTGGGGACATGAACACTGAAGCTTTCTTT. Protein product: CASSLFAGDMNTEAFF. The full variable domain, with the rest looked up from reference TRBV7-6 and TRBJ1-1, is GAGVSQSPRYKVTKRGQDVALRCDPISGHVSLYWYRQALGQGPEFLTYFNYEAQQDKSGLPNDRFSAERPEGSISTLTIQRTEQRDSAMYRCASSLFAGDMNTEAFFGQGTRLTVV.